This passage covers 17 T cell receptor beta chains from one sample sequenced in a study of T cells in Graves' hyperthyroidism and ophthalmopathy. Amplified TCR beta CDR3 regions derived from RNA transcripts. The TCR CDR3 was amplified in a first-round RT-PCR using the HTBI primer set. One entry per CDR3 protein results from TCRdb running MiXCR on the multiplex PCR reads. The sample records around 500,000 distinct CDR3 sequences, about 15% being singletons. Sequencing input: blood. The receptor source for this set is a young woman with Graves' hyperthyroidism.

In its sample, this clonotype was seen a few times. The junction does not match germline at one end; this may be a read error. V usage is TRBV7-3 and J usage is TRBJ2-1; D is uncertain. This CDR3 region has 14 residues. Per the germline V gene, CDR1 is SGHTA and CDR2 is FQGTGA. In nucleotides, the CDR3 is TGTGTCAGCAGCCTAGGGAACTCCTACAATGAGCAGTTCTTC. It codes for CVSSLGNSYNEQFF.

This clonotype was counted ten times or more. This sequence joins TRBV11-2 and TRBJ2-1; 15 bases align to TRBD2. Germline V lookup: CDR1 SGHAT, CDR2 FQNNGV. Trimming removed 3 bases from V and 5 bases from J; junction bases left unmatched: 5. This CDR3 is 17 amino acids long. For the CDR3, the DNA is TGTGCCAGCAGCTTCCGGACTAGCGGGAGGGAGGACAATGAGCAGTTCTTC. Translated, it gives CASSFRTSGREDNEQFF.

This clonotype was detected ten times or more. V usage is TRBV6-1 and J usage is TRBJ2-7; possibly TRBD1 for D (6 bases). This CDR3 has 18 amino acids. CDR1 and CDR2 (germline): MNHNS, SASEGT. Trimming took off 2 bases at V and 0 bases at J, with 20 bases between the two ends. The DNA for the CDR3 is TGTGCCAGCAGTGAATACCTCTCGGACAGCGATAGCTCCTACGAGCAGTACGTC. Translating it yields CASSEYLSDSDSSYEQYV.

This clonotype was counted many times. CDR3 sequence (DNA): TGTGCCAGCAGCCCCCCGGGGACTAGCGGGAGTGTGGGCAATGAGCAGTTCTTC. Translation gives CASSPPGTSGSVGNEQFF. The J gene is TRBJ2-1, the V gene TRBV9, with 14 bases aligning to TRBD2. From germline, CDR1 is SGDLS and CDR2 YYNGEE. V gave up 4 bases and J gave up 6 bases; unmatched junction bases: 12. The CDR3 runs 18 residues.

This clonotype was detected only once. With a much larger clone just one base away, this may be a read error. This chain links TRBV30 with TRBJ1-2; D gene ambiguous. Per germline, CDR1 GTSNPN and CDR2 SVGIG (reference sequence). CDR3 length: 12 residues. This chain's CDR3 is CARSRTRDGYTF. DNA for the CDR3: TGTGCCCGGAGTAGGACCAGAGATGGCTACACCTTC.

CDR3 in amino acids: CASSVVGRNTGELFF. The CDR3 nucleotides are TGTGCCAGCAGCGTAGTGGGGAGGAACACCGGGGAGCTGTTTTTT. V is TRBV9 and J is TRBJ2-2, with a possible D match to TRBD2 (5 bases). Germline CDR1 and CDR2: SGDLS and YYNGEE. Trimming cost V 0 bases and J 1 base, with 7 bases left between them. CDR3 length: 15 amino acids.

In its sample, this clonotype was seen many times. The chain uses TRBV13 and TRBJ2-1, with TRBD2 matching over 8 bases. Germline V gene sequence: CDR1 PRHDT, CDR2 FYEKMQ (reference sequence). V was clipped by 5 bases and J by 0 bases; unmatched bases: 9. The CDR3 is 17 amino acids. The CDR3 DNA follows: TGTGCCAGCAGCGGCCAGATAGCGGGGAGCTCCTACAATGAGCAGTTCTTC. Translation gives CASSGQIAGSSYNEQFF.

The table lists this clonotype with many counts. This chain joins TRBV6-1 and TRBJ1-2, with a weak D call TRBD1 (6 bases). The germline CDR1 and CDR2 sequences are MNHNS and SASEGT. This CDR3 region has 15 residues. Trimming cost V 5 bases and J 7 bases, with 20 bases left between them. This CDR3 reads CASSFQGQGAFGYTF. The CDR3 DNA is TGTGCCAGCAGTTTCCAGGGACAAGGGGCTTTTGGCTACACCTTC.

This clonotype was observed at least ten times. The chain couples TRBV20-1 to TRBJ1-1; D not resolved. Trimming removed 1 base from V and 8 bases from J, with 14 bases in between. Germline values: CDR1 DFQATT, CDR2 SNEGSKA (reference sequence). This CDR3 has 13 residues. In DNA, the CDR3 is TGCAGTGCTAGAGTTGTAGGGATAGAGGAAGCTTTCTTT. Amino acids: CSARVVGIEEAFF.

This clonotype was picked up many times. The rearrangement uses TRBV10-3 and TRBJ2-7, with TRBD1 as a possible D gene (6 bases). CDR3 size: 13 residues. V lost 3 bases to trimming and J lost 8 bases, with 14 bases between them. The germline CDR1 and CDR2 sequences are ENHRY and SYGVKD. CDR3 coding DNA: TGTGCCATCAGTGATAGTGACAGGAGCAAGCAGTACGTC. Its translation is CAISDSDRSKQYV.

This clonotype was counted only a few times. V and J are TRBV4-1 and TRBJ1-6; D is unclear. V lost 0 bases, J lost 9 bases, and 6 bases lay in between. Germline CDR1 reads MGHRA; CDR2 reads YSYEKL. The CDR3 is made up of 13 amino acids. CDR3 amino acids: CASSQDQSSPLHF. CDR3 sequence (DNA): TGCGCCAGCAGCCAAGATCAGAGTTCACCCCTCCACTTT.

This clonotype occurred many times. The chain is built from TRBV19 and TRBJ1-5; a weak D match, TRBD1 (5 bases). CDR1 and CDR2 (germline): LNHDA, SQIVND (reference sequence). V was clipped by 5 bases and J by 4 bases, with 12 bases between them. The CDR3 spans 14 residues. For the CDR3, the DNA is TGTGCCAGTAGTGGGGGGGACTTGAATCAGCCCCAGCATTTT. The encoded protein is CASSGGDLNQPQHF. The whole variable domain, filled in from reference TRBV19 and TRBJ1-5, reads DGGITQSPKYLFRKEGQNVTLSCEQNLNHDAMYWYRQDPGQGLRLIYYSQIVNDFQKGDIAEGYSVSREKKESFPLTVTSAQKNPTAFYLCASSGGDLNQPQHFGDGTRLSIL.

There are many counts of this clonotype. V and J are TRBV20-1 and TRBJ1-6; unclear D gene. The germline V gene has CDR1 DFQATT and CDR2 SNEGSKA (reference sequence). The CDR3 contains 12 residues. Trimming took 3 bases from V and 7 from J, leaving 7 bases between them. The CDR3 loop reads CSASPPNSPLHF. CDR3 DNA: TGCAGTGCTAGCCCCCCCAATTCACCCCTCCACTTT.

This clonotype has at least ten counts. The chain employs TRBV12-3 or TRBV12-4 and TRBJ1-5, with 7 bases fitting TRBD1. V dropped 10 bases and J dropped 2; count of bases not matched to a gene: 5. CDR3 length equals 13 residues. The DNA for the CDR3 is TGTGCCACTAAAGGGGGCGGCAATCAGCCCCAGCATTTT. Translation gives CATKGGGNQPQHF.

In this sample, this clonotype turned up many times. The chain uses TRBV3-1 and TRBJ2-1, with D unresolved. V dropped 3 bases and J dropped 8 bases, with 14 bases sitting between them. The CDR3 contains 14 residues. CDR1 is LGHDT, CDR2 YNNKEL, per germline (reference sequence). The CDR3 is CASSQEGIRDEQFF. As DNA, the CDR3 is TGTGCCAGCAGCCAGGAAGGGATTAGGGATGAGCAGTTCTTC.

On this clonotype itself: A read error is possible here, since a much larger clone lies one base away. The chain carries TRBV5-1 and TRBJ1-5; D remains unclear. In germline, CDR1 is SGHRS, CDR2 YFSETQ. The CDR3 sequence is 13 residues long. The DNA for the CDR3 is TGCGCCAGCAGCTTGGGACCAGATCAGCCCCGGCATTTT. Residues: CASSLGPDQPRHF.

The chain uses TRBV4-2 and TRBJ2-5; perhaps TRBD1 as D (5 bases). The V and J ends lost 4 bases and 1 base respectively, with 19 bases between them. Germline V gives CDR1 LGHNA, CDR2 YNFKEQ. The CDR3 has 17 amino acids. The CDR3 reads CASSLSRVRSSQETQYF. In nucleotides, the CDR3 is TGTGCCAGCAGCCTTAGCAGGGTTCGGAGTTCCCAAGAGACCCAGTACTTC.